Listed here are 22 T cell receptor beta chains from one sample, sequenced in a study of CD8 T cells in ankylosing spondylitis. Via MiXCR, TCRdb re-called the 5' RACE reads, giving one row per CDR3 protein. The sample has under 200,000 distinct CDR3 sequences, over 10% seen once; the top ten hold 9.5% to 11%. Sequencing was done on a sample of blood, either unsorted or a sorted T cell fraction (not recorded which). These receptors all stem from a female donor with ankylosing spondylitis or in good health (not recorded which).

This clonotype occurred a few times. The CDR3 is CASRTTERASTDTQYF. The CDR3 DNA reads TGTGCCAGCAGAACAACCGAGCGGGCTAGCACAGATACGCAGTATTTT. This rearrangement joins TRBV6-1 to TRBJ2-3, with a weak D call TRBD2 (6 bases). V lost 6 bases, J lost 0 bases, and 16 bases lay in between. Germline CDR1 is MNHNS and CDR2 is SASEGT. CDR3 length: 16 residues.

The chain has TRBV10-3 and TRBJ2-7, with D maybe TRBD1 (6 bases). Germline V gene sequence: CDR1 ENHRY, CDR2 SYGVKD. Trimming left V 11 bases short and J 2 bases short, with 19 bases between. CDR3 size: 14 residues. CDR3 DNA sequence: TGTGCCCACGGGGCTGGGGACAAAACCTACGAGCAGTACTTC. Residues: CAHGAGDKTYEQYF.

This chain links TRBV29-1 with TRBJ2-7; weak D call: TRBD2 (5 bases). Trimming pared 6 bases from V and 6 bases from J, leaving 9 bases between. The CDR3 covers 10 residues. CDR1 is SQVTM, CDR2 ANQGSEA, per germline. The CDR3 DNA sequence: TGCAGCGTGGGGAGTTCCGAGCAGTACTTC. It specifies CSVGSSEQYF.

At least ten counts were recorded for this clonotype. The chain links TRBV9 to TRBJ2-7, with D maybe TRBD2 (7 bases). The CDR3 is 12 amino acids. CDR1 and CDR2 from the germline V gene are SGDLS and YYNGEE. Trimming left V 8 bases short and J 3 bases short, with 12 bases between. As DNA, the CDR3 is TGTGCCAGTGGGAGGGGGGACTACGAGCAGTACTTC. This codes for CASGRGDYEQYF.

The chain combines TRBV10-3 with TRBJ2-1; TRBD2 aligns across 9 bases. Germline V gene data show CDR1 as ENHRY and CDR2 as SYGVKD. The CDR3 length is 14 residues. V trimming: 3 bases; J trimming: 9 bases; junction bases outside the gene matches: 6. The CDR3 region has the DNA TGTGCCATCAGTGAACAGCGGGAGGTGCCTGAGCAGTTCTTC. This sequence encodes CAISEQREVPEQFF.

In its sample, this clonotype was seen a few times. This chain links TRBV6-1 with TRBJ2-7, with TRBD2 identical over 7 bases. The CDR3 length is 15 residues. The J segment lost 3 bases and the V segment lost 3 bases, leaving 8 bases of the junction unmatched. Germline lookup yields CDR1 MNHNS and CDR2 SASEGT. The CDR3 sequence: CASSEFGGSNYEQYF. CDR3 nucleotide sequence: TGTGCCAGCAGTGAGTTCGGCGGGAGTAACTACGAGCAGTACTTC.

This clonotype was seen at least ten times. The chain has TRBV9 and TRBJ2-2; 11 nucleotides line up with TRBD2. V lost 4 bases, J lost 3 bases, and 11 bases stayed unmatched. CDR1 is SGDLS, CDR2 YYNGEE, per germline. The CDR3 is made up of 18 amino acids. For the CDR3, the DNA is TGTGCCAGCAGCCCCGTTCCACGACTAGCGGGACACACCGGGGAGCTGTTTTTT. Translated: CASSPVPRLAGHTGELFF.

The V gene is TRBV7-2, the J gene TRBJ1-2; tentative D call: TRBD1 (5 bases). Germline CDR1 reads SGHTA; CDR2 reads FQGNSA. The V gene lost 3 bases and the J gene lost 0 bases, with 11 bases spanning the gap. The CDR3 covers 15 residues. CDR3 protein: CASSFGTAPNYGYTF. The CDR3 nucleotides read TGTGCCAGCAGCTTCGGGACGGCTCCTAACTATGGCTACACCTTC.

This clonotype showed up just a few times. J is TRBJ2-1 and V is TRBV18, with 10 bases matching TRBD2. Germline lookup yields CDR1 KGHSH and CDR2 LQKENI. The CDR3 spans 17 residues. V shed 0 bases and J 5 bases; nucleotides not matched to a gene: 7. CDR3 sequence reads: CASSPPFSGRRHNEQFF. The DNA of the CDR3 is TGTGCCAGCTCACCACCTTTTAGCGGGAGGAGACACAATGAGCAGTTCTTC. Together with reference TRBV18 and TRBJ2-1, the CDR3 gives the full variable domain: NAGVMQNPRHLVRRRGQEARLRCSPMKGHSHVYWYRQLPEEGLKFMVYLQKENIIDESGMPKERFSAEFPKEGPSILRIQQVVRGDSAAYFCASSPPFSGRRHNEQFFGPGTRLTVL.

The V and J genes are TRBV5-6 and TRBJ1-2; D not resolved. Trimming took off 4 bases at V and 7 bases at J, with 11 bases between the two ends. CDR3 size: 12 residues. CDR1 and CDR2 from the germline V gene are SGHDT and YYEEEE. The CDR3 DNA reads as TGTGCCAGCAGCCCCCCGAGGAGTGGCTACACCTTC. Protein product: CASSPPRSGYTF.

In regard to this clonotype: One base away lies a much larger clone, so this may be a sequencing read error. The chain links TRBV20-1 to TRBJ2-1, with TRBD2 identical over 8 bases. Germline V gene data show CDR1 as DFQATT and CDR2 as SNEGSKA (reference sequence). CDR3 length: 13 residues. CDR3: CSTSGAAYNEQFF. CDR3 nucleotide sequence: TGCAGTACTAGCGGAGCAGCTTACAATGAGCAGTTCTTC.

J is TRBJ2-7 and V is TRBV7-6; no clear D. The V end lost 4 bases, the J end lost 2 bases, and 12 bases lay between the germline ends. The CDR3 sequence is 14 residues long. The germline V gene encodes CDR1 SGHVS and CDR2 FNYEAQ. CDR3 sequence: CASSSSPLTYEQYF. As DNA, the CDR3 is TGTGCCAGCAGCTCTAGTCCCTTAACCTACGAGCAGTACTTC.

CDR3 sequence reads: CASSGGAGSNQPQHF. The CDR3 bases are TGTGCCAGCAGTGGTGGCGCCGGAAGCAATCAGCCCCAGCATTTT. This chain uses TRBV6-1 with TRBJ1-5; no firm D call. V lost 4 bases, J lost 1 base, and 11 bases lay in between. CDR1 and CDR2 from the germline V gene are MNHNS and SASEGT. This CDR3 comprises 15 residues.

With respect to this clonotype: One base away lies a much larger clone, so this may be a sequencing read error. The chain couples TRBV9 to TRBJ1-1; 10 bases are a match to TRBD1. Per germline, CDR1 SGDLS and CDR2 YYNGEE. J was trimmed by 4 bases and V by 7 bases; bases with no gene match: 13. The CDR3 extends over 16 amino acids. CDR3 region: CASGPQDRGFVTEAFF. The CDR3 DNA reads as TGTGCCAGCGGCCCCCAGGACAGGGGGTTTGTCACTGAAGCTTTCTTT.

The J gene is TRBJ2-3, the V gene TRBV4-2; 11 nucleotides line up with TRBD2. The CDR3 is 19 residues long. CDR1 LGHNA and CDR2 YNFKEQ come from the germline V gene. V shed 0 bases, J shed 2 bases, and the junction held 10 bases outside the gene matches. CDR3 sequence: CASSQEAPLAGDTTDTQYF. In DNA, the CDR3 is TGTGCCAGCAGCCAAGAAGCCCCACTAGCGGGAGACACCACAGATACGCAGTATTTT.

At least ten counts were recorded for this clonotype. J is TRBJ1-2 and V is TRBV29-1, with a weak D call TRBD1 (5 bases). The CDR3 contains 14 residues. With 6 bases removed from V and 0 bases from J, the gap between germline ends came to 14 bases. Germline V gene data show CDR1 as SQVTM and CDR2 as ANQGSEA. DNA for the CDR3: TGCAGCGTGCTGGGACGGGAAGCTAACTATGGCTACACCTTC. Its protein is CSVLGREANYGYTF.

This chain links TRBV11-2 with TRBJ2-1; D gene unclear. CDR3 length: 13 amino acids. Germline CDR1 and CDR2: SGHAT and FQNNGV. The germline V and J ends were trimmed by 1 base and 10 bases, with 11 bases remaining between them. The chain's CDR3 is CASSLVRVREQFF. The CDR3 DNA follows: TGTGCCAGCAGCTTAGTTCGGGTGCGAGAGCAGTTCTTC.

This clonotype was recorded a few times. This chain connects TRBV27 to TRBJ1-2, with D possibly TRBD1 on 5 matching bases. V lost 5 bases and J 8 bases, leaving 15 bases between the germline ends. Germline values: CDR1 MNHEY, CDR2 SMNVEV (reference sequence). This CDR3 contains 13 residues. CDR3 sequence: CASSPIGAEGYTF. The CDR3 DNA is TGTGCCAGCAGTCCCATCGGGGCGGAGGGCTACACCTTC.

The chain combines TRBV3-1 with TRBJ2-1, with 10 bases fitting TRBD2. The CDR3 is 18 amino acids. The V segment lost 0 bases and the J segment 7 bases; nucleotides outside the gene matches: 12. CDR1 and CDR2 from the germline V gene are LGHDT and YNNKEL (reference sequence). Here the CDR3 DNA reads TGTGCCAGCAGCCAAGAGGCCCTAGCGGGAGTCAGGATAAATGAGCAGTTCTTC. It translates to CASSQEALAGVRINEQFF.

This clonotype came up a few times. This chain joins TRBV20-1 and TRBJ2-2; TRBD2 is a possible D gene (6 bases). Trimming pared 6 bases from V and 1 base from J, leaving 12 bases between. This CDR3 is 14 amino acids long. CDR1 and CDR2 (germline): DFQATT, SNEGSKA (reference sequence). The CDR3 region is CSAPFGGNTGELFF. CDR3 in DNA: TGCAGTGCCCCGTTCGGGGGGAACACCGGGGAGCTGTTTTTT.

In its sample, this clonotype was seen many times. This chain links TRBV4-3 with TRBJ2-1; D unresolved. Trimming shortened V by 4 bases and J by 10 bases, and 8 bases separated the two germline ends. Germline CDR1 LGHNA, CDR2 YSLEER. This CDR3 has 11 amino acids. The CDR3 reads CASSRLEEQFF. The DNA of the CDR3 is TGCGCCAGCAGCCGACTCGAGGAGCAGTTCTTC.

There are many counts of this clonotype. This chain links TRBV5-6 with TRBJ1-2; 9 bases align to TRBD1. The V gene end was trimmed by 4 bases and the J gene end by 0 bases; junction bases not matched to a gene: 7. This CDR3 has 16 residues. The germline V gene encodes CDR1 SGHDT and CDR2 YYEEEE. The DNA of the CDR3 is TGTGCCAGCAGCCCGACAGGGGGGTTAGCTAACTATGGCTACACCTTC. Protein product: CASSPTGGLANYGYTF.